This T cell receptor beta chain was captured in a study of T cells in Graves' hyperthyroidism and ophthalmopathy. Study-level information: Blood from the periphery was taken at initial diagnosis, before any treatment. Findings of the study overall: Ophthalmopathy prediction by the model preceded onset by a median approximately six months. Blood also held most thyroid clonotypes expanded beyond 0.001.

A word on this clonotype: The antigen remains unidentified.

Germline V gives CDR1 MDHEN, CDR2 SYDVKM. The CDR3 has 16 residues. The V end lost 5 bases, the J end lost 4 bases, and 18 bases lay between the germline ends. Researchers amplified the TCR beta CDR3 regions from RNA transcripts. Initially, a first-round RT-PCR of the TCR CDR3 employed the HTBI primer set. TCRdb re-analysed the multiplex PCR reads in MiXCR, keeping a single row per CDR3 protein. The sample includes 450,000 to 500,000 distinct CDR3 sequences, 20% to 25% of them seen just once. This chain links TRBV28 with TRBJ1-3; D possibly corresponds to TRBD1 (6 bases). The source is a woman aged 70 to 79 with Graves' ophthalmopathy. Specimen: blood. CDR3 in amino acids: CASSPQTGLPGNTIYF. CDR3 nucleotides: TGTGCCAGCAGTCCCCAGACAGGCCTGCCAGGAAACACCATATATTTT.